The TCR beta chain described here comes from a study of blood T cell repertoires in COVID-19 (TCRdb year 2020). Looking at the study overall: The collaborator samples originated in the United States, Italy and Spain and spanned the acute and convalescent phases of COVID-19. Sample metadata almost always included a de-identified subject ID, COVID-19 status, age in years and sex. The samples were drawn from two sources: the first 160 participants of the ongoing ImmuneRACE study, and 1,254 subjects contributed by 6 global collaborators. Subjects who had been exposed to COVID-19, were actively infected with it, or had recovered from it provided the deeply sampled blood TCRbeta repertoires that made up the dataset. The material from the prospective study consisted of cDNA or gDNA derived from T cells, B-cell-depleted T cells, or PBMCs. A freely available public database, intended as a resource for researchers studying the immune response to SARS-CoV-2, is where the repertoires were released. Where available, HLA class I and class II types were obtained from metadata supplied by the sample provider rather than from assay-based typing.

TCRbeta CDR3 regions were amplified from genomic DNA using the immunoSEQ Assay, a bias-controlled multiplex PCR. The authors' pipeline ran thus. Nucleated cell counts per sample were estimated from amplification of reference gene primers within the assay. To quantify the absolute abundance of each unique TCRbeta CDR3 rearrangement, sequence reads were collapsed and filtered. For each sample, productive Simpson clonality was calculated as the square root of Simpson's diversity index over productive rearrangements. TCRdb limited this immuneACCESS table to in-frame rearrangements with V and J called. A share of clones is missing; checked studies link under half to unresolved V genes, and the rest is unexplained. That table furnishes V, J and clone size, whereas the DNA furnished D and trimming. Across this sample there are around 250,000 clones, with about 88% seen only once. The ten largest account for 4.6% of the sample.

In regard to this clone: Its antigen is still unknown. Base qualities were left out, and no much larger clone turns up one base away.

Reading the germline V gene (reference sequence) gives CDR1 LNHDA and CDR2 SQIVND. The CDR3, cysteine through phenylalanine, is 13 amino acids long. The entry retains the CDR3 DNA only, 39 bases that are in frame from base 1. V and J are truncated by 4 bases and 5 bases respectively, leaving an intervening sequence of 9 bases. Samples from volunteer blood donors who had recovered from COVID-19 were contributed by a second Seattle source. Collaborating institutions collected whole blood in K2EDTA tubes following their own protocols. For TCRbeta analysis, collaborator samples were shipped as frozen whole blood, as isolated PBMCs, or as DNA extracted from either sample type. Overall study outcomes, separate from this receptor: The amount of clinical and demographic metadata varied by source and participant and was provided uncurated.

The sequence came from a woman aged 40 to 50 who had recovered from COVID-19. Here the chain combines TRBV19 and TRBJ2-4; too little of a D gene remains to name it. The sample was peripheral blood. The CDR3 has the sequence CASSTTTQNIQYF. The DNA sequence is TGTGCCAGTAGTACGACAACCCAAAACATTCAGTACTTC.